A single TCR beta chain is shown here with its context. Its target antigen remains unknown. No clone much larger than this one lies a single base away; base qualities are absent. To estimate absolute template abundance from read counts, synthetic TCR analog templates were spiked into each PCR. TCRbeta CDR3 regions were amplified from genomic DNA with bias-controlled V and J gene primers using the immunoSEQ assay. Sequencing of rearranged TCRbeta segments was done at approximately 20X coverage. The published analysis was carried out like this. Clustering was used to correct sequencing errors, and CDR3s were annotated against IMGT to assign V, D and J genes. Downstream analyses used only productive TCRbeta rearrangements and left out out-of-frame or stop-codon sequences. Clonality was computed as one minus Shannon entropy normalized by the log of the number of unique productive sequences. Clones differing between time points or between blood and tumor were identified using Fisher's exact test with Benjamini-Hochberg correction, with an adjusted p below 0.01 applied as the threshold. TCRdb retrieved this table from immuneACCESS and kept in-frame rearrangements only. Not all clones are present; in checked studies, unresolved V genes account for under half, and no reason is known for the remainder. V and J calls and clone size come straight from that table; D and trimming were deduced from the DNA. The sample profile shows about 80,000 clones; about nine tenths of them were found once. More than 5.5% of the sample is held by the ten biggest clonotypes.

This entry comes from a study of PD-L1 blockade in urothelial cancer (dated by TCRdb to between 2016 and 2019). In terms of the full investigation: All patients started therapy around 2014 and received atezolizumab 1,200 mg intravenously every 3 weeks. About 90% of the roughly 29 patients were identified as males with urothelial cancer of bladder origin, and a prior smoking history was reported by 18 of 29 patients. An ECOG performance status of 0 or 1 was recorded for the patients, and 0 to 3 prior chemotherapy regimens had been received by the patients. Blood samples were analyzed at two time points: 3 weeks after treatment start (second dose) and 6 weeks after treatment start. A median of 141,255 T cells and 80,000 to 95,000 unique TCRs was obtained from blood samples, and a median clonality of approximately 0.08 was observed. The study was an exploratory multi-omic analysis of somatic, immune and clinical correlates of response to PD-L1 blockade with atezolizumab in urothelial cancer. Pretreatment tumor samples, along with matched peripheral blood collected serially before and after atezolizumab treatment, underwent TCR sequencing. Durable clinical benefit meant progression-free survival longer than 6 months, and TCR features were also tested against progression-free and overall survival. In the same patients, whole exome sequencing and RNA sequencing of pretreatment tumors were performed in addition to TCR sequencing. About 10 patients achieved durable clinical benefit and some 21 did not. Some 30 patients had pretreatment blood TCR-seq, roughly 24 had at least one posttreatment blood collection, and roughly 24 had tumor TCR-seq.

The cohort comprised 25 to 35 patients with locally advanced or metastatic urothelial carcinoma treated at Memorial Sloan Kettering on a trial protocol. Peripheral blood mononuclear cells were collected pretreatment and during treatment, at between 1 and 8 total time points per patient. The Qiagen DNeasy Blood extraction kit was used to purify genomic DNA from total PBMCs and tumor samples. PBMCs were collected pretreatment and during treatment and were isolated and stored as previously described. What the authors observed across the whole study: Improved progression-free and overall survival was associated with having pretreatment peripheral blood TCR clonality below the median. Small sample size (n ≈ 29) and many exploratory analyses mean the results are intended to be hypothesis-generating. Greater expansion of tumor-associated TCR clones in peripheral blood 3 weeks after the start of treatment was observed in patients with durable benefit (n of about 24, p = 0.022).

V is cut by 0 bases and J by 6 bases, and the space between the germline ends is 12 bases. CDR1 SGHTA and CDR2 FQGNSA are derived from the germline V gene. The CDR3 numbers 14 residues from cysteine through phenylalanine. The retained sequence is limited to the CDR3, 42 bases, with the frame set at the first base. The V gene is TRBV7-2 and the J gene is TRBJ2-7, and TRBD2 may be the D gene, going by 6 matching bases. The source of this sequence is an older woman with urothelial cancer. The material was PBMCs, obtained around atezolizumab (anti-PD-L1) treatment. The sequence in DNA is TGTGCCAGCAGCTTAGCCAGCGGCGGGGTCGAGCAGTACTTC. Translated, it reads CASSLASGGVEQYF. With the portions outside the CDR3 filled from the reference TRBV7-2 and TRBJ2-7 genes, the complete variable region becomes GAGVSQSPSNKVTEKGKDVELRCDPISGHTALYWYRQSLGQGLEFLIYFQGNSAPDKSGLPSDRFSAERTGGSVSTLTIQRTQQEDSAVYLCASSLASGGVEQYFGPGTRLTVT.